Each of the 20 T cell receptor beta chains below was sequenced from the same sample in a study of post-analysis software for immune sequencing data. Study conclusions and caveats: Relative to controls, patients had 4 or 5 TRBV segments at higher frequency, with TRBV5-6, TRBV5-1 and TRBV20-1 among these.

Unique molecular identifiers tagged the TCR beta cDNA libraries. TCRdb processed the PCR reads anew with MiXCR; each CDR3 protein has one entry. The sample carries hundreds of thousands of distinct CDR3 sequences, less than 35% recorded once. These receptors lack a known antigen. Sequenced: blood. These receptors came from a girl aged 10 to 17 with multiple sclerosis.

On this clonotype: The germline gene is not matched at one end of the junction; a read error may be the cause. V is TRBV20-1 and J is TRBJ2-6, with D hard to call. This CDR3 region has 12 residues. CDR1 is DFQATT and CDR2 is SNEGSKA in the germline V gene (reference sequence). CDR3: CSAGSGDNVLTF. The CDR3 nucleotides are TGCAGTGCGGGATCTGGGGACAACGTCCTGACTTTC.

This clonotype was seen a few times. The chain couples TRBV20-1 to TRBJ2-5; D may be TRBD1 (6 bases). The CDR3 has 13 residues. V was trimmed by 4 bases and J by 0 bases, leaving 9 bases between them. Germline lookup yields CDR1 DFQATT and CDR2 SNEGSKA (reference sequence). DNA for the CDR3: TGCAGTGCTACGGGACACAACCAAGAGACCCAGTACTTC. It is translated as CSATGHNQETQYF.

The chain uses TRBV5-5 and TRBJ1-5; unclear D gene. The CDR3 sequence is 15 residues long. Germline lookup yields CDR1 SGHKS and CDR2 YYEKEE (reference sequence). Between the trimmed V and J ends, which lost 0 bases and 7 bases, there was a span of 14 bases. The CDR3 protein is CASSLARQAEQPQHF. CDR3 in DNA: TGTGCCAGCAGCTTGGCCCGGCAGGCAGAACAGCCCCAGCATTTT.

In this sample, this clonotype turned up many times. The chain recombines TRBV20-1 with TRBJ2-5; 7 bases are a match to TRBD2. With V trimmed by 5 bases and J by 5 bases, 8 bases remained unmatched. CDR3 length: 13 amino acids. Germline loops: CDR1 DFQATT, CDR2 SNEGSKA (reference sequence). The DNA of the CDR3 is TGCAGTGCTGGCCGGGGACTACCCGAGACCCAGTACTTC. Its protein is CSAGRGLPETQYF.

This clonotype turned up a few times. The CDR3 reads CSANRAEGAFF. The DNA of the CDR3 is TGCAGTGCTAACAGGGCTGAGGGAGCTTTCTTT. The J gene is TRBJ1-1, the V gene TRBV20-1; D perhaps matches TRBD1 (6 bases). CDR3 length: 11 amino acids. The germline gives CDR1 DFQATT, CDR2 SNEGSKA (reference sequence). V shed 4 bases and J shed 10 bases, with 13 bases lying between them.

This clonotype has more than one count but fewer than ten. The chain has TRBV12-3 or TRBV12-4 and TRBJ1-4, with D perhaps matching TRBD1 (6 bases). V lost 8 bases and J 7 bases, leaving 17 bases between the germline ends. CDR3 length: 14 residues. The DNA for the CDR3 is TGTGCCAGCGGCGCGGGGGGCGGGGGTGAAAAACTGTTTTTT. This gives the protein CASGAGGGGEKLFF.

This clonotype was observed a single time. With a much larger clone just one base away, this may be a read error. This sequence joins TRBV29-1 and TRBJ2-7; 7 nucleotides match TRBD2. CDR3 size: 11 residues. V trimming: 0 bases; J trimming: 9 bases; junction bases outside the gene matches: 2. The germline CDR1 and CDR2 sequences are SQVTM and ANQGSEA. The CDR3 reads CSVEDPGGQYF. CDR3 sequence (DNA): TGCAGCGTTGAAGATCCGGGGGGGCAGTACTTC.

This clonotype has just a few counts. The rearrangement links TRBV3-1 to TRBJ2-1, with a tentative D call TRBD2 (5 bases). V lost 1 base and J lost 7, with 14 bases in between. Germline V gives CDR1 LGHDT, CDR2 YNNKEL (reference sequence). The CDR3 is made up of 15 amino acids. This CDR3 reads CASSQVIPGGNEQFF. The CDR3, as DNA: TGTGCCAGCAGCCAAGTGATCCCAGGAGGTAATGAGCAGTTCTTC.

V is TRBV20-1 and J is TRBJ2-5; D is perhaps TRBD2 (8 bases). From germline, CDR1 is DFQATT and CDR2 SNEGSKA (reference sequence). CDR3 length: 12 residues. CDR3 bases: TGCAGCGTGGGGACAGCGGGAGAGCGCCAGTACTTC. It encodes CSVGTAGERQYF.

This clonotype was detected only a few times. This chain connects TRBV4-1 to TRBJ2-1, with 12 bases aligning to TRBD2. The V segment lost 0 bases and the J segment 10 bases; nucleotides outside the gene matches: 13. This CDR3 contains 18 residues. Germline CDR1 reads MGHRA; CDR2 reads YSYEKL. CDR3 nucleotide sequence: TGCGCCAGCAGCCAAGATGTCCTAGCGGGAGGGGCTCCGGGAGAGCAGTTCTTC. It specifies CASSQDVLAGGAPGEQFF.

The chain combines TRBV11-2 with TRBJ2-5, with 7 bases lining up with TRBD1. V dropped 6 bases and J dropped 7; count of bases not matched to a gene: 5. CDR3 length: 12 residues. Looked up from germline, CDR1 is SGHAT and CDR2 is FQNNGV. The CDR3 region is CASSIQGVTQYF. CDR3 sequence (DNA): TGTGCCAGCAGTATTCAGGGGGTGACCCAGTACTTC.

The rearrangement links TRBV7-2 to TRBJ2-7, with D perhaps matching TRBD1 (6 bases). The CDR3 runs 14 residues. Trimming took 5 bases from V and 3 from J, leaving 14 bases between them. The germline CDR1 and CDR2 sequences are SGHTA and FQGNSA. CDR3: CASSPPGTCYEQYF. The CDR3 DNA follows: TGTGCCAGCAGCCCGCCCGGGACATGCTACGAGCAGTACTTC.

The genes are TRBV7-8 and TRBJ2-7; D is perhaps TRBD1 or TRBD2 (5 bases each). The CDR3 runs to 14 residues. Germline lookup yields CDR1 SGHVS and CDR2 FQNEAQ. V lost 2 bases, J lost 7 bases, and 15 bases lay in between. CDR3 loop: CASSLRDGAWEQYF. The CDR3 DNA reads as TGTGCCAGCAGCTTACGGGACGGGGCCTGGGAGCAGTACTTC.

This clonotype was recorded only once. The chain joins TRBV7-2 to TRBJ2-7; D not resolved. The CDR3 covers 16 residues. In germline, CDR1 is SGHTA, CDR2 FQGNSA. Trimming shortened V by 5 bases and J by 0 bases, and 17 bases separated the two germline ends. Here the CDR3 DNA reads TGTGCCAGCAGCCCCCAGGCTCTTCTAAGCTCCTACGAGCAGTACTTC. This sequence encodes CASSPQALLSSYEQYF.

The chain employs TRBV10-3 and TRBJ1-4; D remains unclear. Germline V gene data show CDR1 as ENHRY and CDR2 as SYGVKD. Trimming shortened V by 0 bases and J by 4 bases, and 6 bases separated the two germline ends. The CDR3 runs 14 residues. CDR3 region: CAISESANNEKLFF. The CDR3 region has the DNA TGTGCCATCAGTGAGTCGGCCAATAATGAAAAACTGTTTTTT.

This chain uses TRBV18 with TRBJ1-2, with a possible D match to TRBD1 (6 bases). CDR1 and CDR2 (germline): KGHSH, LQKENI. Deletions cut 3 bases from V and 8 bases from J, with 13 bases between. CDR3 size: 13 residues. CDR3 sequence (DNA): TGTGCCAGCTCACCCCGGGAGGGGGACGGCTACACCTTC. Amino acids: CASSPREGDGYTF.

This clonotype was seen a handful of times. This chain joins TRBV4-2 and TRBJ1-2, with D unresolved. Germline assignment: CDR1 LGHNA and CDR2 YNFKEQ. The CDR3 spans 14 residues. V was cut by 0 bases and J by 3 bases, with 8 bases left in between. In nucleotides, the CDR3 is TGTGCCAGCAGCCAAGAACGCGGCGACTATGGCTACACCTTC. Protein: CASSQERGDYGYTF.

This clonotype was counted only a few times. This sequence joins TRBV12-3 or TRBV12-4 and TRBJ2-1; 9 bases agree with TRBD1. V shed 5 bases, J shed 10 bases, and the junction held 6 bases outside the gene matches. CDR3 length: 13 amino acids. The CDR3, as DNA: TGTGCCAGCAGTCCCGGGACAGGGAGCGAGCAGTTCTTC. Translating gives CASSPGTGSEQFF.

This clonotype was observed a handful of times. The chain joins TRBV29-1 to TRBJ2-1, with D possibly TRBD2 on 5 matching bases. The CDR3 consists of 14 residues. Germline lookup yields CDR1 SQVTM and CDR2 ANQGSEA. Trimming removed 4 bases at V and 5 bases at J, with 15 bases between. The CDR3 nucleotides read TGCAGCGTTGCCCGCTACGGGAAGGACAATGAGCAGTTCTTC. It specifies CSVARYGKDNEQFF.

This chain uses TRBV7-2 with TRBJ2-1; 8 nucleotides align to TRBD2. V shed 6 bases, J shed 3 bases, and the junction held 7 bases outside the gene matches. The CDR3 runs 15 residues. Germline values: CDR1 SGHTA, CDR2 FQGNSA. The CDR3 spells CASSRREVYYNEQFF. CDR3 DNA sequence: TGTGCCAGCAGTCGGCGGGAGGTTTACTACAATGAGCAGTTCTTC.